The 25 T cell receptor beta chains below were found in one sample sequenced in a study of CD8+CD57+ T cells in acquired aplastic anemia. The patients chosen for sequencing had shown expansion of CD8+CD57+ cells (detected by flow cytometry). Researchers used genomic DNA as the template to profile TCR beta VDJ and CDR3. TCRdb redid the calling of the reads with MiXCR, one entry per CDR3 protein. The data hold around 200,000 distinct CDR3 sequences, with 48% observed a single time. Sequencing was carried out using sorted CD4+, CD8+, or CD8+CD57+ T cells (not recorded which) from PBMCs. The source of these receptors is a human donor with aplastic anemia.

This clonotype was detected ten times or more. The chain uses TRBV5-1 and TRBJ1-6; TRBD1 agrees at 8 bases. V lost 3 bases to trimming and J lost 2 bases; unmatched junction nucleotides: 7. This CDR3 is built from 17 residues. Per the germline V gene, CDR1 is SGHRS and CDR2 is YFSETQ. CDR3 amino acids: CASSSQGEGPYNSPLHF. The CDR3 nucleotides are TGCGCCAGCAGCTCACAGGGGGAAGGTCCCTATAATTCACCCCTCCACTTT.

The CDR3 spells CASSEILAGGPTDTQYF. CDR3 DNA: TGTGCCAGCAGTGAGATCCTAGCGGGGGGGCCTACAGATACGCAGTATTTT. The chain recombines TRBV6-1 with TRBJ2-3; the match to TRBD2 covers 12 bases. V trimming: 3 bases; J trimming: 3 bases; junction bases outside the gene matches: 7. The CDR3 spans 17 residues. The V gene's germline CDR1 is MNHNS and CDR2 SASEGT.

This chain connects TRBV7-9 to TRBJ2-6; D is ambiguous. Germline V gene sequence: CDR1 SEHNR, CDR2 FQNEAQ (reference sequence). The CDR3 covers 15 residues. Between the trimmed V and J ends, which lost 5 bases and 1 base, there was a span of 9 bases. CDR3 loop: CASSVRRSGANVLTF. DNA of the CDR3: TGTGCCAGCAGCGTCAGAAGGTCTGGGGCCAACGTCCTGACTTTC.

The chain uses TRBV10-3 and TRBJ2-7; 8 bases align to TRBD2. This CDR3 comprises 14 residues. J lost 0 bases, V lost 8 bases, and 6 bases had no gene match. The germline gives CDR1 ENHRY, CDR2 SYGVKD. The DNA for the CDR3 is TGTGCCATCGACGGGGGGGCGATCTCCTACGAGCAGTACTTC. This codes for CAIDGGAISYEQYF.

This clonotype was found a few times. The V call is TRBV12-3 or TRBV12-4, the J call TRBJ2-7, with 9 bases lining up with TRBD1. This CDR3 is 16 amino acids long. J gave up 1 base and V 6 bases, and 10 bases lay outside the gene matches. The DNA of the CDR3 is TGTGCCAGCAGACATCGACAGGGGGGGATATCCTACGAGCAGTACTTC. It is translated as CASRHRQGGISYEQYF.

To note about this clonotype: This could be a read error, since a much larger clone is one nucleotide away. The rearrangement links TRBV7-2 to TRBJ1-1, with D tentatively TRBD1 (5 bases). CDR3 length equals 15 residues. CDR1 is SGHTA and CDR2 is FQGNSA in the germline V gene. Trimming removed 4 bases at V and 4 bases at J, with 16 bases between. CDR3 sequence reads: CASSSRGGWGTEAFF. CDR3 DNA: TGTGCCAGCAGCTCAAGGGGAGGGTGGGGCACTGAAGCTTTCTTT. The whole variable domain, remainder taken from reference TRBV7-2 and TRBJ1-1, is GAGVSQSPSNKVTEKGKDVELRCDPISGHTALYWYRQSLGQGLEFLIYFQGNSAPDKSGLPSDRFSAERTGGSVSTLTIQRTQQEDSAVYLCASSSRGGWGTEAFFGQGTRLTVV.

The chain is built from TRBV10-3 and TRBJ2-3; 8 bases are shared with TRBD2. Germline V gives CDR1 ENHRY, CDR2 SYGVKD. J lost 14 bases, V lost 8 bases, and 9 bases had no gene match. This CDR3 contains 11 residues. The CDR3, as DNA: TGTGCCATCCCCAGCGGGAGATCGCTGTATTTT. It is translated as CAIPSGRSLYF.

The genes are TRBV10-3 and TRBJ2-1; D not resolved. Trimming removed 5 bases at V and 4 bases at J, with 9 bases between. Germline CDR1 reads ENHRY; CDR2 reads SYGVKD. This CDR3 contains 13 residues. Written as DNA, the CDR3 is TGTGCCATCAGTCCGCCCCCTTACAATGAGCAGTTCTTC. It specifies CAISPPPYNEQFF.

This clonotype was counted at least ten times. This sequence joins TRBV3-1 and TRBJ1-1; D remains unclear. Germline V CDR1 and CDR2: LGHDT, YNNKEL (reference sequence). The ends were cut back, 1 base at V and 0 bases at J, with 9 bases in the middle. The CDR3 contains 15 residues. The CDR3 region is CASSQASTVNTEAFF. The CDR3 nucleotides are TGTGCCAGCAGCCAAGCGTCGACGGTGAACACTGAAGCTTTCTTT.

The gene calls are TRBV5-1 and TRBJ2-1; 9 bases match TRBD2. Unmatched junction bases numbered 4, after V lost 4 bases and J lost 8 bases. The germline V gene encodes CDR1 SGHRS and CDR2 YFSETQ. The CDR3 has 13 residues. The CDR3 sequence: CASSMASGDEQFF. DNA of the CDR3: TGCGCCAGCAGCATGGCTAGCGGGGATGAGCAGTTCTTC.

The CDR3 protein is CASSFLSGGVLSEQFF. The DNA of the CDR3 is TGTGCCAGCAGCTTTCTTAGCGGGGGGGTGTTGTCTGAGCAGTTCTTC. The rearrangement uses TRBV11-2 and TRBJ2-1; 11 bases are shared with TRBD2. The length of the CDR3 is 16 residues. J was trimmed by 9 bases and V by 3 bases; bases with no gene match: 10. The V gene's germline CDR1 is SGHAT and CDR2 FQNNGV.

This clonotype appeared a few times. The CDR3 DNA reads as TGTGCCACCAGTGCCCCGCATCCCCTTCAAGAGACCCAGTACTTC. This codes for CATSAPHPLQETQYF. The rearrangement links TRBV24-1 to TRBJ2-5; D is ambiguous. V lost 5 bases, J lost 2 bases, and 14 bases lay in between. This CDR3 has 15 amino acids. Germline V lookup: CDR1 KGHDR, CDR2 SFDVKD.

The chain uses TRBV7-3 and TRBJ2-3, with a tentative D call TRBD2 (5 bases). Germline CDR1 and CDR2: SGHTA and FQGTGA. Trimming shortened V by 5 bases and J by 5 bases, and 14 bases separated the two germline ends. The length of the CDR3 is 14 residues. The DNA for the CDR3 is TGTGCCAGCAGCGCCACTAGGGTTCAAGATACGCAGTATTTT. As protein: CASSATRVQDTQYF.

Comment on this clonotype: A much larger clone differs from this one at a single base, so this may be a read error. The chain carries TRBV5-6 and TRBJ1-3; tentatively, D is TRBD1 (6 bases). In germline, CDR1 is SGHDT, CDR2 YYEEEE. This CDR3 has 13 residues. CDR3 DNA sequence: TGTACCAGCAGCGCAGGGGCTGGAAACACCATATATTTT. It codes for CTSSAGAGNTIYF.

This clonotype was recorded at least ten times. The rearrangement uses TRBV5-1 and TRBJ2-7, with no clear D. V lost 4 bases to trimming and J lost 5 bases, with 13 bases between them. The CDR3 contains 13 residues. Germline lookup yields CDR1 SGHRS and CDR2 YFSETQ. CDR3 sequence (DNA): TGCGCCAGCAGCCTGGCCGTCCCTGACGAGCAGTACTTC. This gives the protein CASSLAVPDEQYF.

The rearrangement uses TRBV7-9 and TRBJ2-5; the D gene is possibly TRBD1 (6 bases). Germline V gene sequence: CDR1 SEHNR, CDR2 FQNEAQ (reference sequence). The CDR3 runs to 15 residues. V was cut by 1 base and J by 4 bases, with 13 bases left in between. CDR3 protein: CASSLGGRALETQYF. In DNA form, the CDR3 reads TGTGCCAGCAGCTTAGGGGGGCGCGCGTTAGAGACCCAGTACTTC.

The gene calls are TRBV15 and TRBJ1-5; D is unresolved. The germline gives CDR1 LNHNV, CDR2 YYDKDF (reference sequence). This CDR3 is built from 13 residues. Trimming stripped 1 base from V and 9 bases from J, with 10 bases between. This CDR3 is CATSRGAGRPQHF. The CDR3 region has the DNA TGTGCCACCAGCAGAGGCGCTGGACGGCCCCAGCATTTT.

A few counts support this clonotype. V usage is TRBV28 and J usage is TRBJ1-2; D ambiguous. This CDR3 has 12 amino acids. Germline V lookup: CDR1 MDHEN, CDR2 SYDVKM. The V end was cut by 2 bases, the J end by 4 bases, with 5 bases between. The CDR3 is CASSLRGYGYTF. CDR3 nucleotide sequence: TGTGCCAGCAGTTTACGGGGCTATGGCTACACCTTC.

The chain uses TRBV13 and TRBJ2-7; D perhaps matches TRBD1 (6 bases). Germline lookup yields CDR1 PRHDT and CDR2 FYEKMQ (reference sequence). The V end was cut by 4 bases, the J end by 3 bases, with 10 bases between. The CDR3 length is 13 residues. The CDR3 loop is CASSYRDNYEQYF. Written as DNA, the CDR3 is TGTGCCAGCAGCTACCGGGACAACTACGAGCAGTACTTC.

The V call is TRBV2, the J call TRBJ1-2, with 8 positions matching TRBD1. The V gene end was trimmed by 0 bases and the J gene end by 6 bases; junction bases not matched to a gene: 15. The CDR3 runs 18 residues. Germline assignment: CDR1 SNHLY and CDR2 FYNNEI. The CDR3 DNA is TGTGCCAGCAGTGAAGCAGTCCAGGGGGCGGCTTGGAGTCATGGCTACACCTTC. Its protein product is CASSEAVQGAAWSHGYTF.

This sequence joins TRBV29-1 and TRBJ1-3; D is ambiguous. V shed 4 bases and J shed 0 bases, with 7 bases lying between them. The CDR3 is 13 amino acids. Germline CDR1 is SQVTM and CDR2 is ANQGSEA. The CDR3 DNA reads TGCAGCGTTGTCATGACCTCTGGAAACACCATATATTTT. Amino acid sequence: CSVVMTSGNTIYF.

CDR3 DNA: TGTGCCAGCAGCTTAGGACAGGCATCCTACGAGCAGTACTTC. It specifies CASSLGQASYEQYF. The chain has TRBV7-6 and TRBJ2-7; D is possibly TRBD1 (6 bases). The CDR3 has 14 amino acids. CDR1 and CDR2 from the germline V gene are SGHVS and FNYEAQ. Trimming stripped 1 base from V and 1 base from J, with 8 bases between.

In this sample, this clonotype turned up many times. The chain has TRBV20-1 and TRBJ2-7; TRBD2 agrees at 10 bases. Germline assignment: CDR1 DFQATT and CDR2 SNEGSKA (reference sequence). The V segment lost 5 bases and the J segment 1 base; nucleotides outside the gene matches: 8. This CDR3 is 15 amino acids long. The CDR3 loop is CSARSGGADSYEQYF. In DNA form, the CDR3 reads TGCAGTGCTCGAAGCGGGGGGGCTGATTCCTACGAGCAGTACTTC.

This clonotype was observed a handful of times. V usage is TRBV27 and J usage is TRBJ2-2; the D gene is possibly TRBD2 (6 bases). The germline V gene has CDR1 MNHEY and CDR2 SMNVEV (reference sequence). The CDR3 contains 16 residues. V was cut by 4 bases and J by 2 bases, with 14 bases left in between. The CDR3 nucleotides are TGTGCCAGCAGTTCCCCTCCGGGGACTAACACCGGGGAGCTGTTTTTT. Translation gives CASSSPPGTNTGELFF.

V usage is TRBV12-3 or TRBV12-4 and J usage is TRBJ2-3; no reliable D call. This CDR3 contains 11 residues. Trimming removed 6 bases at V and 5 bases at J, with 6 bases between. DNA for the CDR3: TGTGCCAGCAGGGTCAAAGATACGCAGTATTTT. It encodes CASRVKDTQYF.